This entry lists 5 T cell receptor beta chains sequenced from one sample in a study of blood T cell repertoires in COVID-19. Using immunoSEQ multiplex PCR, the repertoire was profiled, and TCRdb retains in-frame clones only, with some absent. The sample yields about 150,000 clones, approximately 81% seen once. Material: peripheral blood. Source of these receptors: a human donor in a cohort sampled during active COVID-19.

The gene calls are TRBV7-2 and TRBJ1-5; TRBD1 aligns across 9 bases. Germline V CDR1 and CDR2: SGHTA, FQGNSA. This CDR3 spans 15 amino acids. V shed 1 base, J shed 6 bases, and the junction held 4 bases outside the gene matches. The CDR3 is CASSLDRGQAQPQHF. The CDR3 nucleotides read TGTGCCAGCAGCTTAGACAGGGGGCAGGCTCAGCCCCAGCATTTT.

This clone was seen once. The V and J genes are TRBV5-1 and TRBJ1-5; TRBD1 aligns across 8 bases. Trimming removed 4 bases from V and 4 bases from J; junction bases left unmatched: 7. CDR3 length equals 15 residues. CDR1 and CDR2 from the germline V gene are SGHRS and YFSETQ. CDR3 bases: TGCGCCAGCAGCCCTGGGACAGGCCTTAATCAGCCCCAGCATTTT. Amino acids: CASSPGTGLNQPQHF.

This rearrangement joins TRBV21-1 to TRBJ2-7; TRBD2, the table's D call, lacks a check against the DNA. TRBV21-1 is designated a pseudogene. The CDR3 runs 14 residues. The CDR3 DNA reads as TGTGCCAGCAGGGACTCCCCTTCAAGCTACGAGCAGTACTTC. This sequence encodes CASRDSPSSYEQYF.

In its sample, this clone was seen a few times. The gene calls are TRBV7-8 and TRBJ2-3; D unresolved. Trimming left V 7 bases short and J 1 base short, with 18 bases between. Per the germline V gene, CDR1 is SGHVS and CDR2 is FQNEAQ. This CDR3 contains 16 residues. The chain's CDR3 is CASTPEAVVGTDTQYF. The CDR3 nucleotides are TGTGCCAGCACCCCAGAGGCGGTCGTTGGCACAGATACGCAGTATTTT.

This clone was counted a single time. The genes are TRBV6-5 and TRBJ1-2; TRBD1 might be the D (6 bases). V was clipped by 6 bases and J by 8 bases, with 13 bases between them. CDR3 length equals 12 residues. Germline loops: CDR1 MNHEY, CDR2 SVGAGI. In DNA form, the CDR3 reads TGTGCCAGCAGAGGACAGTGGGGAGGCTACACCTTC. As protein: CASRGQWGGYTF.